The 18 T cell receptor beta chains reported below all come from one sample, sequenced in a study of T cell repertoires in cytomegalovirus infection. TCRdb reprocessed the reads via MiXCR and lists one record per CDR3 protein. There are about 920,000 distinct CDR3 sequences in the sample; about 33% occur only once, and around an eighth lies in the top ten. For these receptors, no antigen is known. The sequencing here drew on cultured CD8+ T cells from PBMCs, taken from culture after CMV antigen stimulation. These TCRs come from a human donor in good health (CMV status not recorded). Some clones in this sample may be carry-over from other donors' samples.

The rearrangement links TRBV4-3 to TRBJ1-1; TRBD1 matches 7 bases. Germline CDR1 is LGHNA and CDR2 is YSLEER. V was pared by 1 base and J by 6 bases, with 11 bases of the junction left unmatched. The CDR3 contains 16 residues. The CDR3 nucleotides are TGCGCCAGCAGCCAAGCGACCGGGACAGAGGTCCCTGAAGCTTTCTTT. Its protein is CASSQATGTEVPEAFF.

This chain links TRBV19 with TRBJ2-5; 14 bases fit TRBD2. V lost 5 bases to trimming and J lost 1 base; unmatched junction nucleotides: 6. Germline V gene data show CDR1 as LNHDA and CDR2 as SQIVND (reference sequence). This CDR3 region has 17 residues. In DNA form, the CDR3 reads TGTGCCAGTAGTCCGGGACTAGCGGGGGTTTTCCAAGAGACCCAGTACTTC. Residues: CASSPGLAGVFQETQYF.

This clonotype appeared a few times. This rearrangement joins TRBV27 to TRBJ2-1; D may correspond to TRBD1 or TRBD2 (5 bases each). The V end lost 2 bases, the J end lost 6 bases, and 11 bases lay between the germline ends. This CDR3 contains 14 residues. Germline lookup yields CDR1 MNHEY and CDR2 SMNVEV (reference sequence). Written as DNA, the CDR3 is TGTGCCAGCAGTTTAGGGGGTCTGCCCAATGAGCAGTTCTTC. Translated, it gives CASSLGGLPNEQFF.

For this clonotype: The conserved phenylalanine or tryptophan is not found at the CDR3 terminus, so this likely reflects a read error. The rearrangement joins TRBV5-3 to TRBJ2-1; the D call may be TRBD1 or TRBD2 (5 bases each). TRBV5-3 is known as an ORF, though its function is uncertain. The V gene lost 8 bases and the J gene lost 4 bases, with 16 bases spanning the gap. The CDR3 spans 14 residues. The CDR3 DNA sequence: TGTGCCAGTAGACCGGGACGGATATACAATGAGCAGTTCTCC. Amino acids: CASRPGRIYNEQFS.

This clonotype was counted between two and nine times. CDR3 DNA: TGTGCCAGCAGCCCCCCACAGTCGAACACTGAAGCTTTCTTT. Its protein is CASSPPQSNTEAFF. V usage is TRBV4-2 and J usage is TRBJ1-1; D ambiguous. From germline, CDR1 is LGHNA and CDR2 YNFKEQ. Trimming shortened V by 4 bases and J by 1 base, and 10 bases separated the two germline ends. This CDR3 contains 14 residues.

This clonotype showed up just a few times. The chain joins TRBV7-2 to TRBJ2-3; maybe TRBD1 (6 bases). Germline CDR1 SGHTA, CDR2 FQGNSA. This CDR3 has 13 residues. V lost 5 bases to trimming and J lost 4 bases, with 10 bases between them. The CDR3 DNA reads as TGTGCCAGCAGCCTCTGGGGGCCAGATACGCAGTATTTT. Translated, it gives CASSLWGPDTQYF.

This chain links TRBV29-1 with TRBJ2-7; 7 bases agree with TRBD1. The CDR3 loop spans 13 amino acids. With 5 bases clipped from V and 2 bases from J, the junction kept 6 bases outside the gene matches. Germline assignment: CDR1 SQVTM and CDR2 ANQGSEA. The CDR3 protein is CSVFQGDPYEQYF. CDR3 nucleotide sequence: TGCAGCGTTTTCCAGGGGGATCCCTACGAGCAGTACTTC.

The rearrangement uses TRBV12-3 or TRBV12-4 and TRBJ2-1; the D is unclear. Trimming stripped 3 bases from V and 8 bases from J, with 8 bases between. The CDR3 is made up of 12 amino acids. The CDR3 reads CASSFLPDEQFF. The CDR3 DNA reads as TGTGCCAGCAGTTTCCTCCCGGATGAGCAGTTCTTC.

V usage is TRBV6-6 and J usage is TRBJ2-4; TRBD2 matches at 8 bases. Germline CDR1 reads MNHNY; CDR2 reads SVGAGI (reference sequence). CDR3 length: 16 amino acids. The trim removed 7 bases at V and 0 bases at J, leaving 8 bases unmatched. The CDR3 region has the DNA TGTGCCAGCACCCGGCGGGGGGATTTAGCCAAAAACATTCAGTACTTC. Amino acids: CASTRRGDLAKNIQYF.

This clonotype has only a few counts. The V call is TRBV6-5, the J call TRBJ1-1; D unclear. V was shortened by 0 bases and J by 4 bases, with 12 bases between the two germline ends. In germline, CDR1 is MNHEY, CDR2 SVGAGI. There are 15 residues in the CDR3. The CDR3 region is CASSYSGGLGTEAFF. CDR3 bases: TGTGCCAGCAGTTACTCGGGAGGGCTGGGCACTGAAGCTTTCTTT.

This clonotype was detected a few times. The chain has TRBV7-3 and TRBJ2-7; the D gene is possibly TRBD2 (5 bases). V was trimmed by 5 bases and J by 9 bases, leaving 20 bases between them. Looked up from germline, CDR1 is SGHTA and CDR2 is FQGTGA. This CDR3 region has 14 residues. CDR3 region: CASSPTGRGERQYF. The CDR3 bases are TGTGCCAGCAGCCCGACGGGCCGTGGGGAGCGGCAGTACTTC.

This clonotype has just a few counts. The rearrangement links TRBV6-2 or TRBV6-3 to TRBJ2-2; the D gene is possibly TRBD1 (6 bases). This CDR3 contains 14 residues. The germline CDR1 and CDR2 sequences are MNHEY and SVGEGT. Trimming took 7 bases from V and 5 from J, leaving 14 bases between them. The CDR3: CASKESGETGELFF. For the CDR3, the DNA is TGTGCCAGCAAGGAGTCAGGGGAAACCGGGGAGCTGTTTTTT.

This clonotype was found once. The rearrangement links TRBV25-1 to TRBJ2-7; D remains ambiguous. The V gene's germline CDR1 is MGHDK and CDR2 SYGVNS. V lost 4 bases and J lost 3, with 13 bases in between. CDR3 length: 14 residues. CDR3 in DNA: TGTGCCAGCAGTGTCGGAGACACCGTCTACGAGCAGTACGTC. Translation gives CASSVGDTVYEQYV.

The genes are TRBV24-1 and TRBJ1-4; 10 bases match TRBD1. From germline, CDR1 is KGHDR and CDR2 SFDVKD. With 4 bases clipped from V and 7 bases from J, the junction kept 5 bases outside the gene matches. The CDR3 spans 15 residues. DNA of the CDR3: TGTGCCACCAGTGACAAGGACAGGGGGGTTGAAAAACTGTTTTTT. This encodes CATSDKDRGVEKLFF.

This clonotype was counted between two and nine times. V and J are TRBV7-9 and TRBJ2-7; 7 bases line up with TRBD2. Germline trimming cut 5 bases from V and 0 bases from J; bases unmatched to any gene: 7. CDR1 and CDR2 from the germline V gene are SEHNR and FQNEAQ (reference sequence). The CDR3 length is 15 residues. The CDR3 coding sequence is TGTGCCAGCAGCCATGGACTAGTTGCCTCCTACGAGCAGTACTTC. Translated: CASSHGLVASYEQYF. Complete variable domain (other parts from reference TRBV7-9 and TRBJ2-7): DTGVSQNPRHKITKRGQNVTFRCDPISEHNRLYWYRQTLGQGPEFLTYFQNEAQLEKSRLLSDRFSAERPKGSFSTLEIQRTEQGDSAMYLCASSHGLVASYEQYFGPGTRLTVT.

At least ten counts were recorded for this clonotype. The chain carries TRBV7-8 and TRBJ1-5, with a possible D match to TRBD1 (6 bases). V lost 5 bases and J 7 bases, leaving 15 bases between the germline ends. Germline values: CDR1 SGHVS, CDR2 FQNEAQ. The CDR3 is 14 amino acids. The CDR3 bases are TGTGCCAGCAGCGTCGGGGGGCTGGGACAGCCCCAGCATTTT. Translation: CASSVGGLGQPQHF.

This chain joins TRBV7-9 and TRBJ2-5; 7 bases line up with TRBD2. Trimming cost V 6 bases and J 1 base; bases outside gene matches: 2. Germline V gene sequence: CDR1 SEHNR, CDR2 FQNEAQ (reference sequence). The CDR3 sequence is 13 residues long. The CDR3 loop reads CASRAGIQETQYF. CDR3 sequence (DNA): TGTGCCAGCAGAGCGGGGATCCAAGAGACCCAGTACTTC.

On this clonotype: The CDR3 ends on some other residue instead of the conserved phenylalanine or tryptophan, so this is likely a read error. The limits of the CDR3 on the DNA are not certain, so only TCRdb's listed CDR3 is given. CDR3 protein: CTSSLYSDSTH. This sequence joins TRBV11-1 and TRBJ2-7; the listed D gene, TRBD1, was not tested against the DNA. The CDR3 numbers 11 amino acids, ends counted. Germline loops: CDR1 SGHAT, CDR2 FQDESV (reference sequence).